What follows are 32 T cell receptor beta chains derived from one specimen sequenced in a study of CD8 T cells in ankylosing spondylitis. TCRdb re-called the 5' RACE reads through MiXCR, storing one row per CDR3 protein. The table includes roughly 130,000 distinct CDR3 sequences, around 13% detected once. Material: blood, either unsorted or a sorted T cell fraction (not recorded which). The receptors come from a female donor with ankylosing spondylitis or in good health (not recorded which).

J is TRBJ1-5 and V is TRBV5-1; 8 bases match TRBD1. Unmatched junction bases numbered 8, after V lost 5 bases and J lost 7 bases. Germline V gene lookup returns CDR1 SGHRS and CDR2 YFSETQ. The CDR3 loop spans 14 amino acids. In DNA form, the CDR3 reads TGCGCCAGCAGTGAACAGGGGGTGGGCCAGCCCCAGCATTTT. Translating it yields CASSEQGVGQPQHF.

The rearrangement links TRBV6-1 to TRBJ1-3; D uncertain. V was trimmed by 1 base and J by 0 bases, leaving 10 bases between them. Germline V lookup: CDR1 MNHNS, CDR2 SASEGT. CDR3 length equals 16 residues. DNA for the CDR3: TGTGCCAGCAGTGAAGTGAGCAGTGGCTCTGGAAACACCATATATTTT. It yields the protein CASSEVSSGSGNTIYF.

There are many counts of this clonotype. The rearrangement links TRBV29-1 to TRBJ2-7; 9 bases match TRBD1. The CDR3 extends over 13 amino acids. J gave up 5 bases and V 1 base, and 3 bases lay outside the gene matches. Germline loops: CDR1 SQVTM, CDR2 ANQGSEA. The CDR3 spells CSVEGDRAHEQYF. DNA for the CDR3: TGCAGCGTTGAAGGGGACAGGGCCCACGAGCAGTACTTC.

The rearrangement uses TRBV9 and TRBJ2-7; 12 nucleotides line up with TRBD2. V dropped 5 bases and J dropped 2; count of bases not matched to a gene: 2. This CDR3 has 14 residues. Germline V gene lookup returns CDR1 SGDLS and CDR2 YYNGEE. This chain's CDR3 is CASSSSGGAYEQYF. CDR3 coding DNA: TGTGCCAGCAGTTCTAGCGGGGGGGCCTACGAGCAGTACTTC.

This clonotype has ten or more counts. The J gene is TRBJ1-2, the V gene TRBV5-1; D not resolved. The CDR3 runs 13 residues. Germline-derived CDR1 and CDR2 are SGHRS and YFSETQ. V was pared by 2 bases and J by 9 bases, with 14 bases between. CDR3 nucleotide sequence: TGCGCCAGCAGCTTAGGAACTGGAGGGAGCTACACCTTC. Its translation: CASSLGTGGSYTF. Full variable domain (outside the CDR3, taken from reference TRBV5-1 and TRBJ1-2): KAGVTQTPRYLIKTRGQQVTLSCSPISGHRSVSWYQQTPGQGLQFLFEYFSETQRNKGNFPGRFSGRQFSNSRSEMNVSTLELGDSALYLCASSLGTGGSYTFGSGTRLTVV.

The chain uses TRBV9 and TRBJ2-7; tentatively, D is TRBD1 (5 bases). V was cut by 0 bases and J by 1 base, with 8 bases left in between. The CDR3 runs to 14 residues. Germline V lookup: CDR1 SGDLS, CDR2 YYNGEE. In DNA form, the CDR3 reads TGTGCCAGCAGCGTAGAAGGGGTGTCCTACGAGCAGTACTTC. Encoded protein: CASSVEGVSYEQYF.

This clonotype was observed at least ten times. V gene TRBV7-9 combines with J gene TRBJ1-1; D might be TRBD1 (5 bases). Germline V gene data show CDR1 as SEHNR and CDR2 as FQNEAQ (reference sequence). The CDR3 contains 13 residues. The ends were cut back, 5 bases at V and 4 bases at J, with 11 bases in the middle. The CDR3 region is CASSPGGVTEAFF. DNA of the CDR3: TGTGCCAGCAGCCCTGGGGGGGTCACTGAAGCTTTCTTT.

The chain links TRBV4-1 to TRBJ2-1; 7 bases are shared with TRBD2. Trimming at V came to 4 bases and at J to 5 bases, leaving 5 bases not matched to a gene. The V gene's germline CDR1 is MGHRA and CDR2 YSYEKL. The CDR3 spans 14 residues. This CDR3 is CASSPAGANNEQFF. In DNA form, the CDR3 reads TGCGCCAGCAGCCCGGCGGGAGCCAACAATGAGCAGTTCTTC.

The chain combines TRBV5-1 with TRBJ2-5; D remains unclear. CDR3 size: 15 residues. The germline V gene has CDR1 SGHRS and CDR2 YFSETQ. Trimming cost V 2 bases and J 5 bases, with 16 bases left between them. This CDR3 is CASSLRPRGLETQYF. Written as DNA, the CDR3 is TGCGCCAGCAGCTTACGCCCCAGAGGTTTGGAGACCCAGTACTTC.

This clonotype occurred many times. The chain recombines TRBV9 with TRBJ2-2; perhaps TRBD1 as D (5 bases). CDR3 length equals 16 residues. Germline assignment: CDR1 SGDLS and CDR2 YYNGEE. V lost 1 base, J lost 3 bases, and 13 bases lay in between. DNA of the CDR3: TGTGCCAGCAGCGTACTTTCCAGGGCTGACACCGGGGAGCTGTTTTTT. Its protein product is CASSVLSRADTGELFF.

Here the CDR3 DNA reads TGTGCCAGCAGGGGGGGGACAGTTAATTCACCCCTCCACTTT. Translated, it gives CASRGGTVNSPLHF. This rearrangement joins TRBV2 to TRBJ1-6, with TRBD1 matching over 7 bases. V lost 6 bases to trimming and J lost 6 bases; unmatched junction nucleotides: 5. CDR3 length: 14 residues. The germline CDR1 and CDR2 sequences are SNHLY and FYNNEI.

This clonotype was detected ten times or more. V is TRBV5-1 and J is TRBJ1-3; a weak D match, TRBD1 (6 bases). CDR1 SGHRS and CDR2 YFSETQ come from the germline V gene. Trimming pared 4 bases from V and 4 bases from J, leaving 15 bases between. CDR3 size: 15 residues. For the CDR3, the DNA is TGCGCCAGCAGCATTACAGGGTTGCCCGGAAACACCATATATTTT. This encodes CASSITGLPGNTIYF.

This clonotype showed up just a few times. The chain carries TRBV20-1 and TRBJ2-3; 7 positions match TRBD2. In germline, CDR1 is DFQATT, CDR2 SNEGSKA (reference sequence). The CDR3 contains 14 residues. Trimming took 3 bases from V and 4 from J; bases not matched to a gene: 7. The CDR3 here is CSASPGGMADTQYF. The CDR3 DNA is TGCAGTGCTAGCCCCGGGGGGATGGCAGATACGCAGTATTTT.

The rearrangement uses TRBV9 and TRBJ1-5; unclear D gene. The V end was cut by 3 bases, the J end by 7 bases, with 11 bases between. Germline V gene lookup returns CDR1 SGDLS and CDR2 YYNGEE. This CDR3 spans 13 amino acids. The CDR3 here is CASSDVSGQPQHF. DNA for the CDR3: TGTGCCAGCAGCGACGTTTCGGGGCAGCCCCAGCATTTT.

There are a few counts of this clonotype. Mismatch with germline at one junction end may stem from a read error. This sequence joins TRBV5-1 and TRBJ2-1; TRBD2 matches 10 bases. Looked up from germline, CDR1 is SGHRS and CDR2 is YFSETQ. The CDR3 sequence is 15 residues long. The CDR3 spells CASSSGRPTNNEQFF. DNA for the CDR3: TGTGCCAGCAGTAGCGGGAGGCCCACCAACAATGAGCAGTTCTTC.

The table lists this clonotype with a few counts. CDR3 sequence: CASSQAGRQGTTEAFF. Written as DNA, the CDR3 is TGTGCCAGCAGCCAAGCGGGACGACAGGGGACCACTGAAGCTTTCTTT. The rearrangement uses TRBV3-1 and TRBJ1-1; 8 bases fit TRBD1. Germline values: CDR1 LGHDT, CDR2 YNNKEL (reference sequence). The CDR3 is 16 amino acids. J was trimmed by 4 bases and V by 1 base; bases with no gene match: 8.

This clonotype was counted only a few times. The chain employs TRBV12-3 or TRBV12-4 and TRBJ1-1, with D hard to call. Trimming took off 1 base at V and 6 bases at J, with 9 bases between the two ends. The CDR3 sequence is 13 residues long. This CDR3 reads CASSLGSSAEAFF. CDR3 coding DNA: TGTGCCAGCAGTTTAGGTAGTTCCGCTGAAGCTTTCTTT.

With respect to this clonotype: A read error is possible here, since a much larger clone lies one base away. J is TRBJ2-7 and V is TRBV27, with D unresolved. CDR3 length: 16 residues. Germline V lookup: CDR1 MNHEY, CDR2 SMNVEV (reference sequence). In nucleotides, the CDR3 is TGTACCAGCAGTTTATCGCCCAGCGACCGCTCCTACGAGCAGTACTTC. Protein: CTSSLSPSDRSYEQYF.

As concerns this clonotype: A much larger clone lies a single base off, so this may be a read error. This chain's CDR3 is CATGRLRADTQYF. The CDR3 DNA is TGTGCCACCGGCAGATTGAGGGCAGATACGCAGTATTTT. The gene calls are TRBV15 and TRBJ2-3, with a weak D call TRBD2 (5 bases). The CDR3 length is 13 residues. Germline-derived CDR1 and CDR2 are LNHNV and YYDKDF (reference sequence).

This clonotype appeared many times. The gene calls are TRBV3-1 and TRBJ1-5, with D possibly TRBD1 on 5 matching bases. CDR1 LGHDT and CDR2 YNNKEL come from the germline V gene (reference sequence). V was pared by 4 bases and J by 2 bases, with 6 bases between. The CDR3 covers 13 residues. DNA of the CDR3: TGTGCCAGCAGCCCGGGGGGCAATCAGCCCCAGCATTTT. This codes for CASSPGGNQPQHF.

This clonotype was counted at least ten times. V and J are TRBV5-1 and TRBJ2-5, with D uncertain. V lost 0 bases and J lost 7, with 16 bases in between. Germline loops: CDR1 SGHRS, CDR2 YFSETQ. This CDR3 comprises 15 residues. The CDR3 nucleotides read TGCGCCAGCAGCTTGGCCCCCAGCGTCTCAAGGACCCAGTACTTC. Residues: CASSLAPSVSRTQYF. The full variable domain, with the rest looked up from reference TRBV5-1 and TRBJ2-5, is KAGVTQTPRYLIKTRGQQVTLSCSPISGHRSVSWYQQTPGQGLQFLFEYFSETQRNKGNFPGRFSGRQFSNSRSEMNVSTLELGDSALYLCASSLAPSVSRTQYFGPGTRLLVL.

The rearrangement uses TRBV4-1 and TRBJ1-1; weak D call: TRBD1 (6 bases). The CDR3 length is 16 residues. The ends were cut back, 2 bases at V and 0 bases at J, with 13 bases in the middle. Germline V gene lookup returns CDR1 MGHRA and CDR2 YSYEKL. The CDR3 protein is CASSQNPGQVNTEAFF. CDR3 DNA: TGCGCCAGCAGCCAAAACCCGGGACAAGTGAACACTGAAGCTTTCTTT.

This clonotype was seen a handful of times. The V and J genes are TRBV5-1 and TRBJ2-2; 8 bases match TRBD2. This CDR3 contains 15 residues. After removal of 6 bases from V and 1 base from J, the junction contained 5 bases not matched to a gene. Germline values: CDR1 SGHRS, CDR2 YFSETQ. The CDR3 DNA reads TGCGCCAGCAACCGCGGGGGGAGGAACACCGGGGAGCTGTTTTTT. Protein sequence: CASNRGGRNTGELFF.

This clonotype was recorded at least ten times. The chain is built from TRBV12-3 or TRBV12-4 and TRBJ2-1; D is possibly TRBD1 (5 bases). V gave up 5 bases and J gave up 0 bases, with 11 bases separating them. The CDR3 runs to 15 residues. CDR3 amino acids: CASSRGQGSYNEQFF. CDR3 nucleotides: TGTGCCAGCAGTAGAGGACAAGGCTCCTACAATGAGCAGTTCTTC.

This clonotype was detected ten times or more. V is TRBV5-1 and J is TRBJ2-2; 13 bases map to TRBD2. V was pared by 7 bases and J by 7 bases, with 22 bases of the junction left unmatched. CDR3 length: 20 amino acids. CDR1 SGHRS and CDR2 YFSETQ come from the germline V gene. CDR3 region: CASGPPTGTSGILSFGELFF. The DNA of the CDR3 is TGCGCCAGCGGCCCTCCTACCGGGACTAGCGGGATATTGAGTTTCGGGGAGCTGTTTTTT.

This clonotype was seen ten or more times. The gene calls are TRBV5-1 and TRBJ2-7, with 7 bases that match TRBD1. The CDR3 sequence is 14 residues long. Per germline, CDR1 SGHRS and CDR2 YFSETQ. J was trimmed by 0 bases and V by 0 bases; bases with no gene match: 0. CDR3 residues: CASSLGQGSYEQYF. The CDR3 region has the DNA TGCGCCAGCAGCTTGGGACAGGGCTCCTACGAGCAGTACTTC.

The chain has TRBV7-2 and TRBJ1-5; 10 nucleotides align to TRBD1. Germline trimming cut 5 bases from V and 4 bases from J; bases unmatched to any gene: 5. The CDR3 totals 15 residues. Per the germline V gene, CDR1 is SGHTA and CDR2 is FQGNSA. CDR3 bases: TGTGCCAGCAGCCCCGGGACAGGGGTGAATCAGCCCCAGCATTTT. This codes for CASSPGTGVNQPQHF.

Note on this clonotype: Its ends do not fully match the called genes, so a read error is possible. V and J are TRBV25-1 and TRBJ2-7, with D tentatively TRBD1 (6 bases). Germline V CDR1 and CDR2: MGHDK, SYGVNS. This CDR3 comprises 13 residues. This chain's CDR3 is CATQGSPLLEQYF. CDR3 nucleotide sequence: TGCGCTACTCAGGGGAGTCCCCTGTTAGAGCAGTACTTC.

The rearrangement joins TRBV12-3 or TRBV12-4 to TRBJ1-5, with D maybe TRBD1 (5 bases). Deletions cut 0 bases from V and 0 bases from J, with 6 bases between. This CDR3 is built from 15 residues. The CDR3, as DNA: TGTGCCAGCAGTTTAGCAGGGGATAGCAATCAGCCCCAGCATTTT. As protein: CASSLAGDSNQPQHF.

The genes are TRBV5-1 and TRBJ2-1; D is possibly TRBD1 or TRBD2 (5 bases each). The CDR3 is 18 amino acids. Germline CDR1 reads SGHRS; CDR2 reads YFSETQ. The V and J ends lost 0 bases and 0 bases respectively, with 16 bases between them. As DNA, the CDR3 is TGCGCCAGCAGCTTGGGTAGTGGGGGTAAGAGCTCCTACAATGAGCAGTTCTTC. Protein product: CASSLGSGGKSSYNEQFF.

This clonotype appeared many times. The V call is TRBV5-1, the J call TRBJ2-1; 10 nucleotides agree with TRBD2. Germline loops: CDR1 SGHRS, CDR2 YFSETQ. V lost 4 bases to trimming and J lost 7 bases; unmatched junction nucleotides: 8. The CDR3 has 15 amino acids. CDR3 region: CASSLGAGGRNEQFF. DNA for the CDR3: TGCGCCAGCAGCCTAGGAGCGGGAGGGCGTAATGAGCAGTTCTTC.

This clonotype was recorded many times. The chain combines TRBV30 with TRBJ2-4; 8 bases agree with TRBD2. V lost 0 bases to trimming and J lost 3 bases; unmatched junction nucleotides: 4. CDR3 size: 15 residues. The germline V gene encodes CDR1 GTSNPN and CDR2 SVGIG (reference sequence). The CDR3 DNA follows: TGTGCCTGGAGTGTACTTAGCGGGAACAAAAACATTCAGTACTTC. Its protein is CAWSVLSGNKNIQYF.